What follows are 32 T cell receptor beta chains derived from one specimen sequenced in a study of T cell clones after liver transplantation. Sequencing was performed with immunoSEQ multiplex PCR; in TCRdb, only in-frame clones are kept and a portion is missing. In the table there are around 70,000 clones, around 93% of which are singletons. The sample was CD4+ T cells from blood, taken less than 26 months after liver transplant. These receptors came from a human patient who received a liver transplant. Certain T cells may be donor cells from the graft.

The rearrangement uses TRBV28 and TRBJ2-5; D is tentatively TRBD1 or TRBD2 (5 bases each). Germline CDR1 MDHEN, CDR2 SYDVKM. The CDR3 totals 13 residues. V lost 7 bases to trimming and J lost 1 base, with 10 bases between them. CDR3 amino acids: CASTGTLQETQYF. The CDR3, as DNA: TGTGCCAGCACTGGGACCCTCCAAGAGACCCAGTACTTC.

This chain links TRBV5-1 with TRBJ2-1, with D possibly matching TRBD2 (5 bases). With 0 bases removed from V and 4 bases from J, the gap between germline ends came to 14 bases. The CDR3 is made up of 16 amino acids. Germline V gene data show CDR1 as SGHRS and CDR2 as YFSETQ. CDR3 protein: CASSLVQSGRYNEQFF. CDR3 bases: TGCGCCAGCAGCTTGGTTCAGAGCGGAAGATACAATGAGCAGTTCTTC.

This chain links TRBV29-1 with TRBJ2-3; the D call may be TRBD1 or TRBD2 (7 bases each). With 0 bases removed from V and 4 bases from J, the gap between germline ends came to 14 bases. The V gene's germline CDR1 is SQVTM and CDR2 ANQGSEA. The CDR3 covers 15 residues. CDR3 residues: CSVEDGQGGPDTQYF. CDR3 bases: TGCAGCGTTGAAGATGGCCAGGGGGGGCCAGATACGCAGTATTTT.

CDR3 in DNA: TGTGCCACCAGCAGAGGTCCCTCTGAGCAGTACTTC. It encodes CATSRGPSEQYF. V gene TRBV15 combines with J gene TRBJ2-7; D remains unclear. V was trimmed by 1 base and J by 7 bases, leaving 8 bases between them. The germline V gene has CDR1 LNHNV and CDR2 YYDKDF (reference sequence). This CDR3 contains 12 residues.

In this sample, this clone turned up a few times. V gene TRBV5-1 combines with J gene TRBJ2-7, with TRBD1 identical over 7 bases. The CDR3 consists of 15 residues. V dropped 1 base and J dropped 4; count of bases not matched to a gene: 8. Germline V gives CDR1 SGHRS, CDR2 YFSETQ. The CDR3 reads CASSLTGQNGYEQYF. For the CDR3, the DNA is TGCGCCAGCAGCTTGACGGGACAGAATGGGTACGAGCAGTACTTC.

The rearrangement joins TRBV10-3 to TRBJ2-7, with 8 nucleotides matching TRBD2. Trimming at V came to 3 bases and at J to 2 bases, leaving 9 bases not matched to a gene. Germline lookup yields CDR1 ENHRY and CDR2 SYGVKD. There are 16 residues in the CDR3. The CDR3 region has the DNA TGTGCCATCAGTGAAGGAGCGACTAGCGAGGCCTACGAGCAGTACTTC. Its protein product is CAISEGATSEAYEQYF.

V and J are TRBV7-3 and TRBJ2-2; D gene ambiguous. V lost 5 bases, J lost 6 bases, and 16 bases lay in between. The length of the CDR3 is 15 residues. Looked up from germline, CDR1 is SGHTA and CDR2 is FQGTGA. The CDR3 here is CASSARPSRAGELFF. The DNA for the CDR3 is TGTGCCAGCAGCGCCAGGCCTAGTAGGGCCGGGGAGCTGTTTTTT.

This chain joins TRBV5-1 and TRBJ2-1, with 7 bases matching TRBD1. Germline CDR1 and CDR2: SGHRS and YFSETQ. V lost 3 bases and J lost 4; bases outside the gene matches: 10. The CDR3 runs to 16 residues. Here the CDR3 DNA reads TGCGCCAGCAGCTCACATACAGGGGTCCCGTACAATGAGCAGTTCTTC. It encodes CASSSHTGVPYNEQFF.

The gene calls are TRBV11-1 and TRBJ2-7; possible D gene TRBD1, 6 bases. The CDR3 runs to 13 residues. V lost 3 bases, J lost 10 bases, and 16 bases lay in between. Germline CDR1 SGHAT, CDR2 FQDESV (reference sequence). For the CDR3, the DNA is TGTGCCAGCAGCTTGGACACAGGGAACCCTCAGTACTTC. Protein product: CASSLDTGNPQYF.

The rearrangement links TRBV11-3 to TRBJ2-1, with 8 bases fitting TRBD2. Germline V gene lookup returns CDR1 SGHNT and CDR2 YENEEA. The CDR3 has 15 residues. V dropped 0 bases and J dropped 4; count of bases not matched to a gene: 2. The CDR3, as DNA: TGTGCCAGCAGCTTAGAAGCGGGAGAGTACAATGAGCAGTTCTTC. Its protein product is CASSLEAGEYNEQFF.

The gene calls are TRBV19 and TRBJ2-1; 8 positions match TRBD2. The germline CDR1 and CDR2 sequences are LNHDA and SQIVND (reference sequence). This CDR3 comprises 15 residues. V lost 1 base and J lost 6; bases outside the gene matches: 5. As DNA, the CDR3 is TGTGCCAGTAGTATAGGGACTAGCAGTGGCAATGAGCAGTTCTTC. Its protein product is CASSIGTSSGNEQFF.

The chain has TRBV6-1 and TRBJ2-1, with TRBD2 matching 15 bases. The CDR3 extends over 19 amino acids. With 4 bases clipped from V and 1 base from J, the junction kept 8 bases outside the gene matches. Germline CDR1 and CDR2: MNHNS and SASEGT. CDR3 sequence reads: CASSAPGLAGGFSYNEQFF. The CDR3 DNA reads TGTGCCAGCAGTGCCCCGGGACTAGCGGGAGGTTTTTCCTACAATGAGCAGTTCTTC.

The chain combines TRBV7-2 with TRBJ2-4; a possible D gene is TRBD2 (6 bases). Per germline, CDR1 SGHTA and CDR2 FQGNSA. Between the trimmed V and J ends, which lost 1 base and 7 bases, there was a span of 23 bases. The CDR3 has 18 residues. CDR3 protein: CASSLDASTVVSGNIQYF. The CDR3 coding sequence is TGTGCCAGCAGCTTAGATGCGAGTACTGTAGTGAGCGGGAACATTCAGTACTTC.

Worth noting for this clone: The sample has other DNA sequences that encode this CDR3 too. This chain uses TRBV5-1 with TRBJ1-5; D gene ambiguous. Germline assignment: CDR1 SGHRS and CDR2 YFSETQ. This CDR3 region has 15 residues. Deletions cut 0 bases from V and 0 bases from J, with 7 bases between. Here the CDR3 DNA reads TGCGCCAGCAGCTTGGAACCGGATAGCAATCAGCCCCAGCATTTT. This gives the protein CASSLEPDSNQPQHF.

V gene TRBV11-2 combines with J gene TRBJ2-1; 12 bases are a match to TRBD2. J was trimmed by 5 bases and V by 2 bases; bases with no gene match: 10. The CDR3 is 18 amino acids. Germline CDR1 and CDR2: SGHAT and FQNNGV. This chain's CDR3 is CASSLMGLAGGSHNEQFF. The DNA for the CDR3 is TGTGCCAGCAGCTTAATGGGGCTAGCGGGAGGGTCCCACAATGAGCAGTTCTTC.

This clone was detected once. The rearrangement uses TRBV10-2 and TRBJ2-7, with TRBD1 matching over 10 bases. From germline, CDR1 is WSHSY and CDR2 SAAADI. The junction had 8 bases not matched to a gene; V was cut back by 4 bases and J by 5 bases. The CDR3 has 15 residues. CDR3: CASSAAPGQGDEQYF. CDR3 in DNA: TGCGCCAGCAGTGCCGCCCCCGGACAGGGGGACGAGCAGTACTTC.

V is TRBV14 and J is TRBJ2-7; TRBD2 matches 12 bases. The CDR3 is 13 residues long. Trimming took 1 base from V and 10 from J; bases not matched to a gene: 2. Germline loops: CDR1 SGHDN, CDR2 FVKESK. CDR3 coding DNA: TGTGCCAGCAGCCAAGGACTAGCGGGAGATCAGTACTTC. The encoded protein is CASSQGLAGDQYF.

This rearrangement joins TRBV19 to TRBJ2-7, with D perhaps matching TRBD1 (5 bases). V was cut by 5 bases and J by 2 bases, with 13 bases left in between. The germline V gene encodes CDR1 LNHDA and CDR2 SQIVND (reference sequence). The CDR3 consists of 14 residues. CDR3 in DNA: TGTGCCAGTAGTGCGACAGTTAGTACCTACGAGCAGTACTTC. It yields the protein CASSATVSTYEQYF.

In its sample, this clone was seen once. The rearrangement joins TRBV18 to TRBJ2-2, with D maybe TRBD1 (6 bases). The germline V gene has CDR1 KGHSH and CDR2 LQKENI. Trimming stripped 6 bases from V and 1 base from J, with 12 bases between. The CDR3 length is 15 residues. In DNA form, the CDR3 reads TGTGCCAGCTCGCTACAGGGCGGGAACACCGGGGAGCTGTTTTTT. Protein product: CASSLQGGNTGELFF.

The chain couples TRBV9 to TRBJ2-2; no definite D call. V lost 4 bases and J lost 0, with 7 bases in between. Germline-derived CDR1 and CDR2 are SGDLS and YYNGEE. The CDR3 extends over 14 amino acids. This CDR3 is CASSPPSNTGELFF. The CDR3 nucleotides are TGTGCCAGCAGCCCCCCCTCGAACACCGGGGAGCTGTTTTTT. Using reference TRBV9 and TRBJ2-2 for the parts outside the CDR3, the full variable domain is DSGVTQTPKHLITATGQRVTLRCSPRSGDLSVYWYQQSLDQGLQFLIQYYNGEERAKGNILERFSAQQFPDLHSELNLSSLELGDSALYFCASSPPSNTGELFFGEGSRLTVL.

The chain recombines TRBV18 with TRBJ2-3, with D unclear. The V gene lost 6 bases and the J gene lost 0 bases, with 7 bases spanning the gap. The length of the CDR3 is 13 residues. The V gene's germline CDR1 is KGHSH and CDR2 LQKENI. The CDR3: CASSLPSTDTQYF. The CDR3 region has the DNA TGTGCCAGCTCTCTTCCTAGCACAGATACGCAGTATTTT.

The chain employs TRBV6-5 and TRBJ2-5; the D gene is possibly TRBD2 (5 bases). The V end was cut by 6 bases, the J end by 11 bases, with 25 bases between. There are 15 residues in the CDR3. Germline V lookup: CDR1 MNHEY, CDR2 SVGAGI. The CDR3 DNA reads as TGTGCCAGCAGGCAGACCCGGTCTCCCCTCGGGGAGCAGTACTTC. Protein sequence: CASRQTRSPLGEQYF.

CDR3 DNA: TGCGCCAGCAGCTTGTCTCGGCAGGGCAGTACAGAGCAGTACTTC. Translating it yields CASSLSRQGSTEQYF. The genes are TRBV5-1 and TRBJ2-7, with D tentatively TRBD1 (5 bases). The V end lost 1 base, the J end lost 7 bases, and 18 bases lay between the germline ends. The CDR3 runs to 15 residues. Germline V gene lookup returns CDR1 SGHRS and CDR2 YFSETQ.

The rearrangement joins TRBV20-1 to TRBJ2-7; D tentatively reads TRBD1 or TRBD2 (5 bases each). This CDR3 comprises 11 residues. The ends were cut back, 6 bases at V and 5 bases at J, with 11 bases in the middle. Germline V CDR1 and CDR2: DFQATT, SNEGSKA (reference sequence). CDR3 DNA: TGCAGTGCCGGGACGCTGGACGAGCAGTACTTC. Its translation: CSAGTLDEQYF.

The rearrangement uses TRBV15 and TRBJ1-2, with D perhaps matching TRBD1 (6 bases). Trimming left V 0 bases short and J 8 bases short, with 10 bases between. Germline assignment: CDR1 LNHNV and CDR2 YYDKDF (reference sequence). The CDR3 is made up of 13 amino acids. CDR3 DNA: TGTGCCACCAGCAGAGATGGGGGCTGGGGCTACACCTTC. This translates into CATSRDGGWGYTF.

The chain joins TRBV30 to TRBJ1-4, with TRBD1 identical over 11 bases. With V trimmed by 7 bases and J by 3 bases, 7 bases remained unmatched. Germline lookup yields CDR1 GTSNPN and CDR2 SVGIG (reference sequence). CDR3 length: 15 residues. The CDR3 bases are TGTGCCTTATCCGGGACAGGGGGATCTAATGAAAAACTGTTTTTT. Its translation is CALSGTGGSNEKLFF.

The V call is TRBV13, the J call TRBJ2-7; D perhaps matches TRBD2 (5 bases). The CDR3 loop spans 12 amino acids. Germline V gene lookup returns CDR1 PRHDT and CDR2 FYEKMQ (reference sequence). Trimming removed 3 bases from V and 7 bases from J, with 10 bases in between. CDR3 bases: TGTGCCAGCAGCTTCCCTCGCGGGGAGCAGTACTTC. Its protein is CASSFPRGEQYF.

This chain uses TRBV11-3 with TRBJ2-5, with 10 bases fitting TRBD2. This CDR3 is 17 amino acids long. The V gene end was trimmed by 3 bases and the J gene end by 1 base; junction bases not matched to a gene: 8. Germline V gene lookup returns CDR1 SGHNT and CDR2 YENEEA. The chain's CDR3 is CASSFFSTSGFQETQYF. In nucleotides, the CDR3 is TGTGCCAGCAGCTTCTTTTCGACTAGCGGGTTCCAAGAGACCCAGTACTTC.

The CDR3 region is CASRLAGGSTDTQYF. In nucleotides, the CDR3 is TGCGCCAGCAGACTAGCGGGGGGGAGCACAGATACGCAGTATTTT. The J gene is TRBJ2-3, the V gene TRBV5-1, with 13 nucleotides matching TRBD2. The V segment lost 5 bases and the J segment 0 bases; nucleotides outside the gene matches: 0. CDR3 length: 15 residues. Germline loops: CDR1 SGHRS, CDR2 YFSETQ. Looking up the rest from reference TRBV5-1 and TRBJ2-3 gives the full variable domain: KAGVTQTPRYLIKTRGQQVTLSCSPISGHRSVSWYQQTPGQGLQFLFEYFSETQRNKGNFPGRFSGRQFSNSRSEMNVSTLELGDSALYLCASRLAGGSTDTQYFGPGTRLTVL.

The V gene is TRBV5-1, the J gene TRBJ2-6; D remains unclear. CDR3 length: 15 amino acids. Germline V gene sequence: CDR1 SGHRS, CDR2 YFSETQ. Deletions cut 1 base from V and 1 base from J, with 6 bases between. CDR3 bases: TGCGCCAGCAGCTTGTCTAATTCTGGGGCCAACGTCCTGACTTTC. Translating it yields CASSLSNSGANVLTF.

CDR3 loop: CASSFQGLNTEAFF. CDR3 in DNA: TGTGCCAGCAGCTTCCAGGGGTTGAACACTGAAGCTTTCTTT. The chain combines TRBV7-9 with TRBJ1-1; maybe TRBD1 (6 bases). Germline V gene lookup returns CDR1 SEHNR and CDR2 FQNEAQ (reference sequence). V was cut by 3 bases and J by 0 bases, with 8 bases left in between. CDR3 length equals 14 residues.

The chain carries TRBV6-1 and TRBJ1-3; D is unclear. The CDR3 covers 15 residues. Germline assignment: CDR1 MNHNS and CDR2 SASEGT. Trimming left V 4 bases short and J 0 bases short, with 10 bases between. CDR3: CASSVLANSGNTIYF. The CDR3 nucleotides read TGTGCCAGCAGTGTTTTGGCCAACTCTGGAAACACCATATATTTT.